This T cell receptor beta chain was sequenced during a study of cytomegalovirus exposure and HLA in healthy donors. The PCR used 60 Vbeta and 13 Jbeta primers. Method: immunoSEQ multiplex PCR; TCRdb's copy keeps in-frame clones and lacks some. This sample carries approximately 82,000 clones, around 10% of them seen once, and the ten largest clones take more than 20%. General study results and limits: A later look showed TCR association rates differing by HLA locus, highest for DRB1 and lowest for HLA-C.

Per germline, CDR1 MDHEN and CDR2 SYDVKM. V dropped 7 bases and J dropped 5; count of bases not matched to a gene: 5. The CDR3 is made up of 15 amino acids. Only a few counts were recorded for this clone. Its antigen is undetermined. J is TRBJ2-3 and V is TRBV28; 14 bases agree with TRBD2. The clonotype was recovered from a man between 60 and 75 years old in good health and CMV-seropositive. Sequenced material: PBMCs. CDR3 DNA sequence: TGTGCCAGCACCGAGGGACTAGCGGGAGTAGATACGCAGTATTTT. Its translation: CASTEGLAGVDTQYF.